This note documents a single T cell receptor (beta chain) sequence. Only in-frame clones appear in the TCRdb table, and some are missing; sequencing was by immunoSEQ multiplex PCR. This sample has 190,000 or so clones; about 81% occur once, and the top ten carry 10% to 15%. Germline V gives CDR1 SGHTA, CDR2 FQGNSA. The length of the CDR3 is 15 residues. V lost 1 base to trimming and J lost 7 bases, with 13 bases between them. This record comes from a study of blood T cell repertoires in COVID-19. The overall study: In each case, the material was cDNA or gDNA derived from T cells, B-cell-depleted T cells, or PBMCs.

This sequence originates from a woman over 75 with COVID-19, enrolled during active disease. Sample: peripheral blood. The chain is built from TRBV7-2 and TRBJ1-4, with a weak D call TRBD1 (6 bases). DNA of the CDR3: TGTGCCAGCAGCTTAGGCACAGGGAAAGGTGAAAAACTGTTTTTT. Translating gives CASSLGTGKGEKLFF.